This T cell receptor beta chain was recorded in a study of PD-1 blockade in classical Hodgkin lymphoma. As to this clone: Antigen unknown.

Broader study findings: With respect to the repertoire differences, their causes, possibly disease activity or prior therapy, remain undefined. Newly diagnosed patients had baseline TCR diversity that was reportedly lower than that of healthy donors.

The time point was: newly diagnosed, previously untreated cHL patient sample. PBMCs, once thawed, yielded CD8+ T cells isolated by magnetic negative selection. Researchers used newly diagnosed, untreated classical Hodgkin lymphoma PBMCs for comparison. Sequenced by immunoSEQ multiplex PCR; TCRdb stores in-frame clones only, minus some. This repertoire shows 10,000 or so clones, over 75% found once; its top ten account for under 15%. The origin of this receptor is a human donor with classical Hodgkin lymphoma. Sequences were obtained from CD8+ T cells from blood.

CDR3 loop: CASSLGVGIFREQYF. CDR3 in DNA: TGTGCCAGCAGCCTAGGGGTAGGGATCTTCAGGGAGCAGTACTTC. V is TRBV11-3 and J is TRBJ2-7, with D tentatively TRBD1 (5 bases). The CDR3 covers 15 residues. V gave up 5 bases and J gave up 7 bases, with 21 bases separating them. Germline values: CDR1 SGHNT, CDR2 YENEEA.